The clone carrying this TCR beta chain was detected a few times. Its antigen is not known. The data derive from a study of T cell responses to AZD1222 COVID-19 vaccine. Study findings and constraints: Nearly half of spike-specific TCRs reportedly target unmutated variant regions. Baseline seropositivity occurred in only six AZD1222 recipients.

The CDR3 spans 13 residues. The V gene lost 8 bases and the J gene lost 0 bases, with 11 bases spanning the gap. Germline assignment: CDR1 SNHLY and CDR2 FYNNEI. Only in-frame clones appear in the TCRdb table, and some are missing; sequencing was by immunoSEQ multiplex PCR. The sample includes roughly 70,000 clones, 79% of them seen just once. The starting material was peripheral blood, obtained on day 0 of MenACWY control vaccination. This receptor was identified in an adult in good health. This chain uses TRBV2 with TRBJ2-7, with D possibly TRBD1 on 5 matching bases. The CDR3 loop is CASSYRYSYEQYF. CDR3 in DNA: TGTGCCAGCTCCTACAGGTACTCCTACGAGCAGTACTTC.